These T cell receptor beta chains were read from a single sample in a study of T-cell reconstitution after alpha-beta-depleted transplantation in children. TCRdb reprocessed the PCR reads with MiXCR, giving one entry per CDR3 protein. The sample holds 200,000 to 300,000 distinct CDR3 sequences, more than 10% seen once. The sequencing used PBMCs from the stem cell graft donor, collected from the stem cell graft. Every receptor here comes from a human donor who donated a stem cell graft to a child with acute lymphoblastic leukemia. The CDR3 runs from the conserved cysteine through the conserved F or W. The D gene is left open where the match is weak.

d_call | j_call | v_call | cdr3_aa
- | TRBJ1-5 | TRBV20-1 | CSARDRYQPQHF
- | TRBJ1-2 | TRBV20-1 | CSASEPGWGGYTF
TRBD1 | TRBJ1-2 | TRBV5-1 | CASSGPGQGAPGYTF
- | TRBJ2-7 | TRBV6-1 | CASTQGAGSSYEQYF
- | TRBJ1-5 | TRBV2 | CASSEGVWDQPQHF
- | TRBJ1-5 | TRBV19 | CASSIYGSSDQPQHF
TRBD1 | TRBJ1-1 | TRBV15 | CATSRVGSGQGAFF
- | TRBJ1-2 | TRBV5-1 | CASREHGGTSYGYTF
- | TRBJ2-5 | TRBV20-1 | CSANNPTGGGRTQYF
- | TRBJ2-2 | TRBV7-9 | CASSLDVAGELFF
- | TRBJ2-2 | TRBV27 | CASSGPGELFF
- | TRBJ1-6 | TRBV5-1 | CASSSDSFSPLHF
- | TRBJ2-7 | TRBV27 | CASRFIGRVYEQYF
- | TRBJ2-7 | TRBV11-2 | CASSSTQGSSYEQYF
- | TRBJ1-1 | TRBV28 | CASSFSNTEAFF
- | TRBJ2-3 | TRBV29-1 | CSAGRDTSTDTQYF